The 8 T cell receptor beta chains below all came from one sample that was sequenced in a study of Ad26.COV2.S vaccination and SARS-CoV-2 variants. Treatment in this sample: roughly 18 received Ad26.COV2.S at low or high dose, single or two shots; about 5 received placebo; per-sample allocation not given. At day 63 after the first vaccine or placebo injection, samples were drawn. Sequenced by immunoSEQ multiplex PCR; TCRdb stores in-frame clones only, minus some. The sample carries 440,000 or so clones, roughly nine tenths recorded once. The starting material was peripheral blood, obtained in a trial of Ad26.COV2.S vaccine versus placebo. These receptors were obtained from a person between 18 and 59 years old who received the Ad26.COV2.S COVID-19 vaccine or a placebo.

The chain has TRBV7-9 and TRBJ2-1; D call uncertain. Germline V gene sequence: CDR1 SEHNR, CDR2 FQNEAQ (reference sequence). V lost 2 bases and J 7 bases, leaving 12 bases between the germline ends. CDR3 size: 14 residues. The chain's CDR3 is CASSLSLPDNEQFF. The CDR3 nucleotides read TGTGCCAGCAGCTTATCTCTGCCAGATAATGAGCAGTTCTTC.

This clone was counted a few times. V and J are TRBV5-1 and TRBJ1-6; D is uncertain. The CDR3 loop spans 14 amino acids. Germline loops: CDR1 SGHRS, CDR2 YFSETQ. Trimming stripped 0 bases from V and 4 bases from J, with 5 bases between. As DNA, the CDR3 is TGCGCCAGCAGCTTGGGCAGATATAATTCACCCCTCCACTTT. It specifies CASSLGRYNSPLHF.

This chain links TRBV2 with TRBJ1-1, with unresolved D. CDR1 SNHLY and CDR2 FYNNEI come from the germline V gene. The CDR3 totals 16 residues. The germline V and J ends were trimmed by 6 bases and 0 bases, with 17 bases remaining between them. CDR3 nucleotide sequence: TGTGCCAGCAGGGGTGGATTGGGGAGGGTGAACACTGAAGCTTTCTTT. Residues: CASRGGLGRVNTEAFF.

The chain combines TRBV6-5 with TRBJ2-7, with D tentatively TRBD1 (6 bases). The CDR3 consists of 14 residues. The ends were cut back, 6 bases at V and 6 bases at J, with 18 bases in the middle. Germline-derived CDR1 and CDR2 are MNHEY and SVGAGI. The CDR3 reads CASRTGHQRSEQYF. The DNA for the CDR3 is TGTGCCAGCAGGACAGGCCACCAACGGAGCGAGCAGTACTTC.

The chain is built from TRBV4-3 and TRBJ2-1; no definite D call. Trimming cost V 2 bases and J 0 bases, with 5 bases left between them. This CDR3 has 14 residues. Per the germline V gene, CDR1 is LGHNA and CDR2 is YSLEER. CDR3 in DNA: TGCGCCAGCAGCCAATCTAGCTCCTACAATGAGCAGTTCTTC. This gives the protein CASSQSSSYNEQFF.

V usage is TRBV19 and J usage is TRBJ1-4; tentative D call: TRBD1 (5 bases). V was shortened by 3 bases and J by 7 bases, with 6 bases between the two germline ends. Germline CDR1 and CDR2: LNHDA and SQIVND (reference sequence). The CDR3 runs to 12 residues. DNA of the CDR3: TGTGCCAGTAGTATGAGGGGTGAAAAACTGTTTTTT. Translating gives CASSMRGEKLFF. The complete variable domain, with remaining parts taken from reference TRBV19 and TRBJ1-4, reads DGGITQSPKYLFRKEGQNVTLSCEQNLNHDAMYWYRQDPGQGLRLIYYSQIVNDFQKGDIAEGYSVSREKKESFPLTVTSAQKNPTAFYLCASSMRGEKLFFGSGTQLSVL.

The chain combines TRBV5-4 with TRBJ1-1, with D maybe TRBD1 (5 bases). Germline V gene data show CDR1 as SGHNT and CDR2 as YYREEE (reference sequence). The CDR3 sequence is 14 residues long. V lost 4 bases, J lost 3 bases, and 13 bases lay in between. Here the CDR3 DNA reads TGTGCCAGCAGCCTAGGACGGGGGGACACTGAAGCTTTCTTT. It encodes CASSLGRGDTEAFF. The full variable domain, rest sourced from reference TRBV5-4 and TRBJ1-1, is ETGVTQSPTHLIKTRGQQVTLRCSSQSGHNTVSWYQQALGQGPQFIFQYYREEENGRGNFPPRFSGLQFPNYSSELNVNALELDDSALYLCASSLGRGDTEAFFGQGTRLTVV.

The CDR3 DNA reads TGTGCCAGCAGCTTAGTCGGGGGGTGGCAAGAGACCCAGTACTTC. It codes for CASSLVGGWQETQYF. The chain carries TRBV7-2 and TRBJ2-5; 7 bases agree with TRBD2. CDR1 SGHTA and CDR2 FQGNSA come from the germline V gene. Germline trimming cut 1 base from V and 2 bases from J; bases unmatched to any gene: 4. This CDR3 has 15 residues.